This T cell receptor beta chain comes out of a study of naive and memory T cell subsets. Germline V CDR1 and CDR2: SGHTS, YDEGEE. The CDR3 length is 12 residues. V was trimmed by 3 bases and J by 3 bases, leaving 6 bases between them. This clonotype was recorded at least ten times. After the first PCR, alpha and beta chain libraries were processed separately. Two oligonucleotides, mixed equimolar, formed the beta constant-region primer covering TRBC1 and TRBC2. TCRdb itself ran the UMI-ligation and nested PCR reads through MiXCR, one entry per CDR3 protein. Of 75,000 to 85,000 distinct CDR3 sequences listed, 13% are singletons.

Sequences were obtained from central memory CD4+ T cells from blood. The V gene is TRBV5-8, the J gene TRBJ1-2; D unresolved. This TCR was recovered from a human donor in good health. CDR3 amino acids: CASSWRDYGYTF. CDR3 nucleotide sequence: TGTGCCAGCAGCTGGAGAGACTATGGCTACACCTTC.